The 24 T cell receptor beta chains in this list originate from one sample, sequenced in a study of long-term antiretroviral therapy in people with HIV. At the survey level, the v3.0 immunoSEQ assay was run. Here immunoSEQ multiplex PCR was the method, and the copy in TCRdb shows in-frame clones only, minus some. The sample carries about 43,000 clones, 94% recorded once. The sequenced sample was unsorted PBMCs, obtained approximately 9.5 years after starting antiretroviral therapy. The receptor source for this set is a man aged 25 to 45 with HIV.

The chain has TRBV13 and TRBJ2-3; TRBD2 matches 8 bases. V gave up 5 bases and J gave up 4 bases; unmatched junction bases: 5. Germline loops: CDR1 PRHDT, CDR2 FYEKMQ (reference sequence). The CDR3 sequence is 14 residues long. This chain's CDR3 is CASSLRGGADTQYF. The CDR3, as DNA: TGTGCCAGCAGCCTTCGGGGGGGTGCAGATACGCAGTATTTT.

This chain uses TRBV10-3 with TRBJ1-1; possibly TRBD1 for D (6 bases). The CDR3 is made up of 13 amino acids. Trimming cost V 10 bases and J 1 base, with 13 bases left between them. CDR1 is ENHRY and CDR2 is SYGVKD in the germline V gene. The CDR3 DNA is TGTGCCACGACCGGGACAACGAACACTGAAGCTTTCTTT. This translates into CATTGTTNTEAFF.

The chain employs TRBV6-1 and TRBJ1-5; D might be TRBD1 (5 bases). The V and J ends lost 7 bases and 0 bases respectively, with 10 bases between them. This CDR3 region has 14 residues. Germline V CDR1 and CDR2: MNHNS, SASEGT. Here the CDR3 reads CASTLDNSNQPQHF. Written as DNA, the CDR3 is TGTGCCAGCACCCTGGACAATAGCAATCAGCCCCAGCATTTT.

J is TRBJ2-2 and V is TRBV7-9, with D tentatively TRBD2 (5 bases). The CDR3 sequence is 13 residues long. The germline gives CDR1 SEHNR, CDR2 FQNEAQ (reference sequence). V shed 3 bases and J shed 6 bases, with 8 bases lying between them. CDR3 loop: CASSFRGSGELFF. The CDR3 DNA sequence: TGTGCCAGCAGCTTCCGAGGGTCCGGGGAGCTGTTTTTT.

The chain carries TRBV28 and TRBJ1-1, with 7 bases lining up with TRBD1. Germline lookup yields CDR1 MDHEN and CDR2 SYDVKM. This CDR3 comprises 15 residues. The V and J ends lost 2 bases and 4 bases, in that order; junction bases with no gene match: 7. The CDR3 DNA is TGTGCCAGCAGTTTACGTTCGGGACAGTTCACTGAAGCTTTCTTT. It yields the protein CASSLRSGQFTEAFF.

Points on this clone: The conserved phenylalanine or tryptophan normally closing the CDR3 is absent here, so this likely arose from a read error. DNA of the CDR3: TGTGCCAGCAGTTACCGGGGACGGGGCGGCTACACCCTC. Residues: CASSYRGRGGYTL. The rearrangement uses TRBV6-5 and TRBJ1-2, with a weak D call TRBD1 (5 bases). CDR3 length: 13 residues. V was pared by 2 bases and J by 8 bases, with 12 bases between. The V gene's germline CDR1 is MNHEY and CDR2 SVGAGI.

The chain has TRBV6-1 and TRBJ1-2; 7 bases align to TRBD1. Unmatched junction bases numbered 15, after V lost 6 bases and J lost 8 bases. Germline lookup yields CDR1 MNHNS and CDR2 SASEGT. CDR3 size: 15 residues. DNA of the CDR3: TGTGCCAGCAGAGCTGACAGGGCGAGCATTCGAGGCTACACCTTC. Residues: CASRADRASIRGYTF.

V and J are TRBV6-5 and TRBJ2-7, with 9 bases identical to TRBD1. Germline CDR1 is MNHEY and CDR2 is SVGAGI. The V and J ends lost 7 bases and 2 bases, in that order; junction bases with no gene match: 9. The CDR3 covers 15 residues. The CDR3: CASIDPGQGTYEQYF. In DNA form, the CDR3 reads TGTGCCAGCATCGACCCGGGACAGGGTACCTACGAGCAGTACTTC.

The chain links TRBV4-1 to TRBJ2-1; no clear D gene. Germline-derived CDR1 and CDR2 are MGHRA and YSYEKL. Trimming cost V 0 bases and J 7 bases, with 16 bases left between them. This CDR3 spans 16 amino acids. This CDR3 is CASSQEPRTNSNEQFF. The CDR3 coding sequence is TGCGCCAGCAGCCAAGAACCCAGGACGAATAGTAATGAGCAGTTCTTC.

This chain joins TRBV5-1 and TRBJ2-3, with 9 nucleotides matching TRBD2. This CDR3 comprises 16 residues. The J segment lost 2 bases and the V segment lost 1 base, leaving 5 bases of the junction unmatched. Germline CDR1 is SGHRS and CDR2 is YFSETQ. CDR3 amino acids: CASSLMVAGVTDTQYF. CDR3 sequence (DNA): TGCGCCAGCAGCTTGATGGTAGCGGGGGTCACAGATACGCAGTATTTT.

The chain employs TRBV29-1 and TRBJ2-6, with D tentatively TRBD2 (5 bases). The V gene lost 5 bases and the J gene lost 2 bases, with 7 bases spanning the gap. Per germline, CDR1 SQVTM and CDR2 ANQGSEA. This CDR3 has 13 amino acids. CDR3 sequence reads: CSVRGAGANVLTF. CDR3 DNA: TGCAGCGTTCGGGGAGCTGGGGCCAACGTCCTGACTTTC.

This chain's CDR3 is CAWGGPPSPGQFF. The CDR3 region has the DNA TGTGCCTGGGGGGGTCCCCCTTCCCCGGGGCAGTTCTTC. J is TRBJ2-1 and V is TRBV30; possibly TRBD1 or TRBD2 for D (5 bases each). Germline V CDR1 and CDR2: GTSNPN, SVGIG (reference sequence). Trimming removed 5 bases from V and 12 bases from J, with 20 bases in between. The CDR3 is 13 amino acids.

This clone was detected only a few times. The chain links TRBV10-2 to TRBJ1-3; tentative D call: TRBD1 (5 bases). Germline lookup yields CDR1 WSHSY and CDR2 SAAADI. The CDR3 has 13 amino acids. V lost 6 bases to trimming and J lost 3 bases, with 9 bases between them. The CDR3 nucleotides read TGCGCCAGCAGCAGGGTGGATGGAAACACCATATATTTT. It specifies CASSRVDGNTIYF.

A note on this clone: One junction end does not reproduce the germline sequence, and a read error may be involved. This chain connects TRBV7-7 to TRBJ1-4; a weak D match, TRBD1 (5 bases). CDR3 size: 17 residues. CDR1 is SSHAT and CDR2 is FNYEAQ in the germline V gene (reference sequence). The CDR3 here is CASSHSRANPTNEKLFF. The CDR3 bases are TGTGCTAGCAGCCATTCCAGGGCAAACCCAACTAATGAAAAACTGTTTTTT.

The chain carries TRBV6-1 and TRBJ1-2, with TRBD1 as a possible D gene (6 bases). Germline V gene data show CDR1 as MNHNS and CDR2 as SASEGT. This CDR3 contains 18 residues. Trimming removed 1 base from V and 3 bases from J, with 21 bases in between. CDR3 residues: CASSEGDGRRGWDYGYTF. The CDR3, as DNA: TGTGCCAGCAGTGAAGGGGACGGGAGGAGGGGGTGGGACTATGGCTACACCTTC.

The J gene is TRBJ1-2, the V gene TRBV9; a possible D gene is TRBD1 (5 bases). The CDR3 is 15 residues long. V lost 3 bases, J lost 5 bases, and 17 bases lay in between. CDR1 is SGDLS, CDR2 YYNGEE, per germline. CDR3 nucleotides: TGTGCCAGCAGCGGAATAGACAGACGCGGATATGGCTACACCTTC. This encodes CASSGIDRRGYGYTF.

The chain combines TRBV5-1 with TRBJ2-7; TRBD1 matches at 11 bases. V shed 2 bases and J 2 bases; nucleotides not matched to a gene: 3. CDR3 length: 15 amino acids. Germline CDR1 reads SGHRS; CDR2 reads YFSETQ. In DNA form, the CDR3 reads TGCGCCAGCAGCTTAGGACAGGGGGCCGCCTACGAGCAGTACTTC. Its translation: CASSLGQGAAYEQYF.

CDR3 sequence: CASSEPGTDTQYF. The CDR3 nucleotides are TGTGCCAGCAGTGAACCTGGCACAGATACGCAGTATTTT. The chain couples TRBV25-1 to TRBJ2-3; no definite D call. CDR1 MGHDK and CDR2 SYGVNS come from the germline V gene. V gave up 2 bases and J gave up 1 base, with 4 bases separating them. The CDR3 covers 13 residues.

This chain connects TRBV5-6 to TRBJ1-2; weak D call: TRBD1 (6 bases). Per germline, CDR1 SGHDT and CDR2 YYEEEE. The CDR3 consists of 15 residues. The V end lost 1 base, the J end lost 4 bases, and 14 bases lay between the germline ends. The CDR3 nucleotides are TGTGCCAGCAGCTTGTTTCGGGGGCCTACCTATGGCTACACCTTC. Translation gives CASSLFRGPTYGYTF.

The chain carries TRBV5-1 and TRBJ1-2; 11 positions match TRBD1. This CDR3 region has 17 residues. Per the germline V gene, CDR1 is SGHRS and CDR2 is YFSETQ. V lost 2 bases to trimming and J lost 4 bases; unmatched junction nucleotides: 10. CDR3 protein: CASSLTGTGGGSYGYTF. In DNA form, the CDR3 reads TGCGCCAGCAGCTTAACCGGGACAGGGGGTGGTAGCTATGGCTACACCTTC.

The V gene is TRBV5-6, the J gene TRBJ2-3; no firm D call. The CDR3 is 14 amino acids. Germline V gene lookup returns CDR1 SGHDT and CDR2 YYEEEE. Trimming removed 2 bases at V and 3 bases at J, with 10 bases between. The CDR3 DNA follows: TGTGCCAGCAGCTTCGCCAGGTTTACAGATACGCAGTATTTT. Residues: CASSFARFTDTQYF.

J is TRBJ1-4 and V is TRBV2; D unclear. Germline V gene sequence: CDR1 SNHLY, CDR2 FYNNEI. The V and J ends lost 6 bases and 4 bases respectively, with 6 bases between them. The CDR3 covers 12 residues. The chain's CDR3 is CASREGNEKLFF. In nucleotides, the CDR3 is TGTGCCAGCAGAGAGGGTAATGAAAAACTGTTTTTT. The whole variable domain, filled in from reference TRBV2 and TRBJ1-4, reads EPEVTQTPSHQVTQMGQEVILRCVPISNHLYFYWYRQILGQKVEFLVSFYNNEISEKSEIFDDQFSVERPDGSNFTLKIRSTKLEDSAMYFCASREGNEKLFFGSGTQLSVL.

The chain joins TRBV11-1 to TRBJ2-1; D not certain. From germline, CDR1 is SGHAT and CDR2 FQDESV (reference sequence). Deletions cut 1 base from V and 5 bases from J, with 3 bases between. CDR3 length equals 12 residues. CDR3 bases: TGTGCCAGCAGCTTAGAACACAATGAGCAGTTCTTC. It encodes CASSLEHNEQFF.

J is TRBJ2-5 and V is TRBV28, with D unclear. Trimming took 3 bases from V and 4 from J, leaving 3 bases between them. Germline V CDR1 and CDR2: MDHEN, SYDVKM. The CDR3 is 11 residues long. The CDR3 bases are TGTGCCAGCAGTTTTACAGAGACCCAGTACTTC. Its translation: CASSFTETQYF.